A selection of T cell receptor beta chains follows, all from one sample in a study of T-cell reconstitution after alpha-beta-depleted transplantation in children. TCRdb re-derived calls from the PCR reads in MiXCR, one entry per CDR3 protein. The table has approximately 120,000 distinct CDR3 sequences, 8.5% to 10% seen once. This specimen consisted of PBMCs, mostly from graft donor cells, obtained 180 days after TCRalphabeta/CD19-depleted stem cell transplant. These receptors were collected from a girl under three years old who had a stem cell transplant for combined immunodeficiency, so the T cells may come from the graft donor. The CDR3 runs from the conserved cysteine through the conserved F or W. Fields, in order: V gene, D gene, J gene, clone size, CDR3 protein, CDR3 DNA. A D gene is named only where the DNA matches it firmly. Size is stated for part of the rows, as once, few or many counts, or as a class when the clone is expanded.

v_call: TRBV20-1; d_call: .; j_call: TRBJ2-1; clone_size: .; cdr3_aa: CSAFAGASYEQFF; cdr3_nt: TGCAGTGCATTCGCCGGGGCCAGCTATGAGCAGTTCTTC
v_call: TRBV29-1; d_call: TRBD2; j_call: TRBJ2-5; clone_size: many; cdr3_aa: CSSFLRGGREETQYF; cdr3_nt: TGCAGCTCCTTTTTGAGAGGCGGGAGGGAAGAGACCCAGTACTTC
v_call: TRBV7-7; d_call: .; j_call: TRBJ2-2; clone_size: .; cdr3_aa: CASSLGRTGADTGELFF; cdr3_nt: TGTGCTAGCAGCTTAGGCCGGACGGGGGCTGACACCGGGGAGCTGTTTTTT
v_call: TRBV12-3/TRBV12-4; d_call: .; j_call: TRBJ2-3; clone_size: few; cdr3_aa: CASSSAGAEDTQYF; cdr3_nt: TGTGCCAGCAGTTCTGCGGGGGCCGAAGATACGCAGTATTTT
v_call: TRBV4-2; d_call: .; j_call: TRBJ1-4; clone_size: few; cdr3_aa: CASSPGPGNEKLFF; cdr3_nt: TGTGCCAGCTCTCCGGGACCCGGTAATGAAAAACTGTTTTTT
v_call: TRBV18; d_call: TRBD1; j_call: TRBJ1-1; clone_size: .; cdr3_aa: CASSPARQGPNTEAFF; cdr3_nt: TGTGCCAGCTCACCAGCCCGACAGGGGCCGAACACTGAAGCTTTCTTT
v_call: TRBV20-1; d_call: TRBD1; j_call: TRBJ2-1; clone_size: many; cdr3_aa: CSARTGPYNEQFF; cdr3_nt: TGCAGTGCCCGGACAGGCCCTTACAATGAGCAGTTCTTC
v_call: TRBV27; d_call: TRBD1; j_call: TRBJ2-3; clone_size: few; cdr3_aa: CASTSLDRASTDTQYF; cdr3_nt: TGTGCCAGCACCTCACTAGACAGGGCTAGCACAGATACGCAGTATTTT
v_call: TRBV12-3/TRBV12-4; d_call: .; j_call: TRBJ1-2; clone_size: .; cdr3_aa: CASSRDSGGYGYTF; cdr3_nt: TGTGCCAGCAGCCGAGATTCGGGGGGCTATGGCTACACCTTC
v_call: TRBV30; d_call: TRBD2; j_call: TRBJ2-1; clone_size: .; cdr3_aa: CAWSPLASSYNEQFF; cdr3_nt: TGTGCCTGGAGTCCACTAGCGAGCTCCTACAATGAGCAGTTCTTC
v_call: TRBV4-3; d_call: .; j_call: TRBJ2-7; clone_size: .; cdr3_aa: CASSLYRDSSYEQYF; cdr3_nt: TGCGCCAGCAGCCTTTACAGGGATAGCTCCTACGAGCAGTACTTC
v_call: TRBV9; d_call: TRBD1; j_call: TRBJ1-4; clone_size: .; cdr3_aa: CASRGQYGEKLFF; cdr3_nt: TGTGCCAGCAGGGGACAGTACGGGGAAAAACTGTTTTTT
v_call: TRBV7-9; d_call: .; j_call: TRBJ2-7; clone_size: few; cdr3_aa: CASSSPGLLPYF; cdr3_nt: TGTGCCAGCAGCTCTCCGGGACTCTTGCCGTACTTC
v_call: TRBV6-6; d_call: TRBD2; j_call: TRBJ2-7; clone_size: few; cdr3_aa: CASMSGGAGEQYF; cdr3_nt: TGTGCCAGCATGAGCGGGGGGGCAGGCGAGCAGTACTTC
v_call: TRBV12-3/TRBV12-4; d_call: TRBD1; j_call: TRBJ2-5; clone_size: many; cdr3_aa: CASSDDRGHEETQYF; cdr3_nt: TGTGCCAGCAGTGACGACAGGGGGCACGAAGAGACCCAGTACTTC
v_call: TRBV20-1; d_call: .; j_call: TRBJ2-3; clone_size: .; cdr3_aa: CSAPTGGETDTQYF; cdr3_nt: TGCAGTGCCCCCACTGGGGGAGAAACAGATACGCAGTATTTT
v_call: TRBV29-1; d_call: .; j_call: TRBJ2-7; clone_size: .; cdr3_aa: CSVGKRGGTYEQYF; cdr3_nt: TGCAGCGTTGGAAAGAGGGGAGGAACCTACGAGCAGTACTTC
v_call: TRBV3-1; d_call: TRBD1; j_call: TRBJ1-4; clone_size: .; cdr3_aa: CASSYGQGQKLFF; cdr3_nt: TGTGCCAGCAGTTATGGACAGGGACAAAAACTGTTTTTT
v_call: TRBV7-3; d_call: .; j_call: TRBJ2-3; clone_size: .; cdr3_aa: CASSLNPTADTQYF; cdr3_nt: TGTGCCAGCAGCTTAAATCCTACCGCAGATACGCAGTATTTT
v_call: TRBV13; d_call: .; j_call: TRBJ2-6; clone_size: .; cdr3_aa: CASSEAGANVLTF; cdr3_nt: TGTGCCAGCTCGGAGGCCGGGGCCAACGTCCTGACTTTC
v_call: TRBV7-2; d_call: .; j_call: TRBJ2-7; clone_size: .; cdr3_aa: CASSLVGRGAYEQYF; cdr3_nt: TGTGCCAGCAGCTTAGTTGGCAGGGGCGCCTACGAGCAGTACTTC
v_call: TRBV30; d_call: .; j_call: TRBJ2-1; clone_size: .; cdr3_aa: CAWSVGGEQFF; cdr3_nt: TGTGCCTGGAGTGTAGGTGGTGAGCAGTTCTTC
v_call: TRBV4-3; d_call: TRBD1; j_call: TRBJ1-2; clone_size: .; cdr3_aa: CASSQGMTGYYGYTF; cdr3_nt: TGCGCCAGCAGCCAAGGAATGACAGGGTACTATGGCTACACCTTC
v_call: TRBV29-1; d_call: .; j_call: TRBJ2-1; clone_size: .; cdr3_aa: CSVDGSYNEQFF; cdr3_nt: TGCAGCGTCGATGGGAGCTACAATGAGCAGTTCTTC
v_call: TRBV27; d_call: .; j_call: TRBJ2-1; clone_size: few; cdr3_aa: CASRWRQGTYNEQFF; cdr3_nt: TGTGCCAGCAGATGGCGGCAGGGAACCTACAATGAGCAGTTCTTC
v_call: TRBV20-1; d_call: .; j_call: TRBJ2-1; clone_size: many; cdr3_aa: CSARDGGNEQFF; cdr3_nt: TGCAGTGCTAGAGATGGGGGGAATGAGCAGTTCTTC
v_call: TRBV29-1; d_call: .; j_call: TRBJ2-3; clone_size: .; cdr3_aa: CSVKAVLTDTQYF; cdr3_nt: TGCAGCGTGAAAGCGGTCCTCACAGATACGCAGTATTTT
v_call: TRBV6-2/TRBV6-3; d_call: .; j_call: TRBJ1-1; clone_size: few; cdr3_aa: CASSWTASTEAFF; cdr3_nt: TGTGCCAGCAGTTGGACAGCTAGCACTGAAGCTTTCTTT
v_call: TRBV20-1; d_call: .; j_call: TRBJ1-1; clone_size: few; cdr3_aa: CSASIGGNTEAFF; cdr3_nt: TGCAGTGCTAGTATAGGGGGGAACACTGAAGCTTTCTTT